This T cell receptor (beta chain) was profiled in a study of regulatory T cells in long-lasting Graves disease. Overall study: A definition of persistent Graves' disease required over 5 years of antithyroid drugs plus positive TSH receptor antibodies.

A note on this clonotype: Its specificity is unknown.

HTBI primers from iRepertoire and Arm-PCR of CDR3 regions yielded the TCR beta libraries. TCRdb called the multiplex PCR reads again in MiXCR, with one record for every CDR3 protein. The data hold about 660,000 distinct CDR3 sequences, with around 30% observed a single time. Time point here: persistent/refractory GD, antithyroid drugs over 5 years with positive TRAb. Preparation of the TCR library used RNA extracted from PBMCs. Findings and limits, study-wide: Patients whose Graves' disease persisted exhibited lower TCR diversity than those newly diagnosed.

This sequence originates from a female donor with Graves disease. Material: peripheral blood mononuclear cells (PBMCs), obtained when the disease was refractory, from a patient treated with antithyroid drugs.

For the CDR3, the DNA is TGTGCCAGCAGCTTAGGGATAGACAGGAGCTCCTACGAGCAGTACTTC. It encodes CASSLGIDRSSYEQYF. This chain uses TRBV7-9 with TRBJ2-7; D might be TRBD1 (6 bases). The germline V gene encodes CDR1 SEHNR and CDR2 FQNEAQ (reference sequence). There are 16 residues in the CDR3. The ends were cut back, 1 base at V and 0 bases at J, with 13 bases in the middle.